The present T cell receptor beta chain was sequenced within a study of response to subunit inactivated influenza vaccine. The CDR3 sequence is 17 residues long. Losses at the gene ends were 1 base for V and 5 bases for J; bases not matched to a gene: 9. Germline lookup yields CDR1 LGHNA and CDR2 YSLEER. Study conclusions and caveats: Seasonal influenza vaccination, on each occasion, was suggested by the authors to recruit few new T cells.

Points on this clonotype: Its specificity is not known.

A single record per CDR3 protein comes from TCRdb applying MiXCR to the RT-PCR reads. Found here are 530,000 or so distinct CDR3 sequences, 12% of them singletons; the top ten hold roughly 10%. This TCR was sampled from a man between 45 and 60 years old who received an inactivated influenza vaccine. The genes are TRBV4-3 and TRBJ2-5; 11 nucleotides agree with TRBD2. The sequencing here drew on PBMCs from blood, taken on the day of vaccination. CDR3 sequence (DNA): TGCGCCAGCAGCCAAGCCGCTCTAGCGGGGGGTAGGGAGACCCAGTACTTC. It yields the protein CASSQAALAGGRETQYF.